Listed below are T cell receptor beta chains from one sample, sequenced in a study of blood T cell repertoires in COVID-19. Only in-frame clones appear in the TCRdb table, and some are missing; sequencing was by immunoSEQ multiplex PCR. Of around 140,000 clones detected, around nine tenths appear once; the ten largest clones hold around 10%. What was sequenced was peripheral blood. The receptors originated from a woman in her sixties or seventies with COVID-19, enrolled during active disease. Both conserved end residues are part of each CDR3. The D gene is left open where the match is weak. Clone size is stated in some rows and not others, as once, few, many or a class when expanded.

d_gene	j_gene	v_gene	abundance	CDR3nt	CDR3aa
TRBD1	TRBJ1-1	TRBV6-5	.	TGTGCCAGCAGCGTGTCAGGGGGCGAAACTGAAGCTTTCTTT	CASSVSGGETEAFF
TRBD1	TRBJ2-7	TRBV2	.	TGTGCCAGCAATTCAGGGGGCACCTACGAGCAGTACTTC	CASNSGGTYEQYF
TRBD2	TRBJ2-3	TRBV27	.	TGTGCCAGCAGAACTAGCGGGGATTCGTCAGATACGCAGTATTTT	CASRTSGDSSDTQYF
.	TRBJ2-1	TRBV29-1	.	TGCAGCGTTGAAGATCGAAGCCGAGTCGGTGGCAATGAGCAGTTCTTC	CSVEDRSRVGGNEQFF
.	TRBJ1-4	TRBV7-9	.	TGTGCCAGCAGCCCCCGCGTGCAGGTGGCTAATGAAAAACTGTTTTTT	CASSPRVQVANEKLFF
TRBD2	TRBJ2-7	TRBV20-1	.	TGCAGTGCTAGTCGGGACGTAGCGGGGGGCTTGAACGAGCAGTACTTC	CSASRDVAGGLNEQYF
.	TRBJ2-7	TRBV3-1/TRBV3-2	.	TGTGCCAGCAGCAACCAGGGTTTTGGGGACGAGCAGTACTTC	CASSNQGFGDEQYF
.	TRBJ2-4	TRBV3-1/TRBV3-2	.	TGTGCCAGCAGCCAAGATCCGGGACTAGCCAAAAACATTCAGTACTTC	CASSQDPGLAKNIQYF
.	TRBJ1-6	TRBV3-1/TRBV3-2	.	TGTGCCAGCAGCCTGGGGGCAGACCAGCTGGGCTCACCCCTCCACTTT	CASSLGADQLGSPLHF
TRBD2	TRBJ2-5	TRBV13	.	TGTGCCAGCAGCTTCGGACTAGCGGGGGGGCGAGGAGAGACCCAGTACTTC	CASSFGLAGGRGETQYF
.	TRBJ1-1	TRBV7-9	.	TGTGCCAGCAGCTTAGTTGAGTACACTGAAGCTTTCTTT	CASSLVEYTEAFF
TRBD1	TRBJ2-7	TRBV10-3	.	TGTGCCATCACCAGGACAGGGGATTCAAACGAGCAGTACTTC	CAITRTGDSNEQYF
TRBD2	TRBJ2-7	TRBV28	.	TGTGCCAGCCGGGGGGGGGTGAGCTCCTACGAGCAGTACTTC	CASRGGVSSYEQYF
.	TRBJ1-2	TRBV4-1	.	TGCGCCAGCAGCCAAGATACAGATTATGGCTACACCTTC	CASSQDTDYGYTF
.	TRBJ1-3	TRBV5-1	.	TGCGCCAGCAGCCTTGGATCCGGGTTCTCTGGAAACACCATATATTTT	CASSLGSGFSGNTIYF
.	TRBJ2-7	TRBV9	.	TGTGCCAGCAGCGTCGGCGGGGCTACCTACGAGCAGTACTTC	CASSVGGATYEQYF
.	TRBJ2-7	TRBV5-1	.	TGCGCCAGCAGCCCGGGTGCTGTAAGAGACGAGCAGTACTTC	CASSPGAVRDEQYF
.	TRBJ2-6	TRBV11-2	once	TGTGCCAGCAGCTTAGAAATACGCACATACCCTGGGGCCAACGTCCTGACTTTC	CASSLEIRTYPGANVLTF
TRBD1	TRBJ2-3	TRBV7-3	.	TGTGCCAGCAGCCCCGGGACAGGGTTTGGTACGCAGTATTTT	CASSPGTGFGTQYF
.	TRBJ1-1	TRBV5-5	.	TGTGCCAGCAGCTTTCCCGGAGGAGTGAACACTGAAGCTTTCTTT	CASSFPGGVNTEAFF
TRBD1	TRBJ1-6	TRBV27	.	TGTGCCAGCAGATTTTCCCCCGGGACAGGCTTTAATTCACCCCTCCACTTT	CASRFSPGTGFNSPLHF
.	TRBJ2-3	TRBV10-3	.	TGTGCCATCAGTGACAACACAGATACGCAGTATTTT	CAISDNTDTQYF
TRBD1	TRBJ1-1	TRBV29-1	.	TGCAGCGGCTTGACAGGGGGCAACACTGAAGCTTTCTTT	CSGLTGGNTEAFF
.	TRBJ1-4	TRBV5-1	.	TGCGCCAGCAGCTTTATCGGTGCAACTAATGAAAAACTGTTTTTT	CASSFIGATNEKLFF
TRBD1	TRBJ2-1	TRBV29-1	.	TGCAGCTACATGGGGACAGGCAGCTCCTACAATGAGCAGTTCTTC	CSYMGTGSSYNEQFF
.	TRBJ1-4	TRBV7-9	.	TGTGCCAGCAGCCGGGTCGCATCCCGGGGTGGGGAAAAACTGTTTTTT	CASSRVASRGGEKLFF
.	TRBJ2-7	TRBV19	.	TGTGCCAGTAGTCCCGATACCGGTGTGATGGAGCAGTACTTC	CASSPDTGVMEQYF
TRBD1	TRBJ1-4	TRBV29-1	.	TGCAGCGTTGAAGATCGCACAGGGGCTGAAAAACTGTTTTTT	CSVEDRTGAEKLFF
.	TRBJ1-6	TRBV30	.	TGTGCCTGGAGTGTTGCAGGGTTGAGCTCCTATAATTCACCCCTCCACTTT	CAWSVAGLSSYNSPLHF
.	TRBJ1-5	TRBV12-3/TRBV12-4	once	TGTGCCAGCAGTTTCGGTGGCAATCAGCCCCAGCATTTT	CASSFGGNQPQHF
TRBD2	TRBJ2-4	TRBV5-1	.	TGCGCCAGCAGTCCCGGGGGGGCCGAAAACATTCAGTACTTC	CASSPGGAENIQYF
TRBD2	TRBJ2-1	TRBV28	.	TGTGCCAGCAGTTATCTAGCGGGGGGCTACAATGAGCAGTTCTTC	CASSYLAGGYNEQFF
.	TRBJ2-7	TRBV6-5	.	TGTGCCACCGGGTTCTACGAGCAGTACTTC	CATGFYEQYF
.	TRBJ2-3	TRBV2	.	TGTGCCAGCAGTGAGGGACACGGTACGCAGTATTTT	CASSEGHGTQYF
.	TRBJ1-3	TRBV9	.	TGTGCCAGCAGCGTTACTACCACAGGAAACACCATATATTTT	CASSVTTTGNTIYF
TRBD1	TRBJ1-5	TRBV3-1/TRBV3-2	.	TGTGCCAGCAGCCAAGGAGGGGGCAGAGATCAGCCCCAGCATTTT	CASSQGGGRDQPQHF
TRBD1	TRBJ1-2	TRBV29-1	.	TGCAGCGTTGGAACAGGGGGCATCGGTCCAAGCGCATTCTTC	CSVGTGGIGPSAFF
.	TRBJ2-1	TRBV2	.	.	CASSEVLDFGNEQFF
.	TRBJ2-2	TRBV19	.	TGTGCCAGTAGTATATGGGGCAGGGGGAACACCGGGGAGCTGTTTTTT	CASSIWGRGNTGELFF
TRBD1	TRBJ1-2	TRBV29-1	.	TGCAGCGTTGCACAGACAGGGCTGGTCTCAACCTTC	CSVAQTGLVSTF
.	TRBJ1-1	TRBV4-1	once	TGCGCCAGCAGCCAAGTCTTCTCTGGCAGGGGAATCACTGAAGCTTTCTTT	CASSQVFSGRGITEAFF
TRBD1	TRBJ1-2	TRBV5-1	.	TGCGCCAGCAGCCGTATATCCGGGACAGGGCATGTAGCTGGCTACACCTTC	CASSRISGTGHVAGYTF
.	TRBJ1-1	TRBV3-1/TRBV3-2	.	TGTGCCAGCAGCCAAGCTGAAGGGCAGGGGTCGAACACTGAAGCTTTCTTT	CASSQAEGQGSNTEAFF
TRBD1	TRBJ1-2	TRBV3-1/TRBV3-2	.	TGTGCCAGCAGCCCCGGGACAGTCAGACCCTATGGCTACACCTTC	CASSPGTVRPYGYTF
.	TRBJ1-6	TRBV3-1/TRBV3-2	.	TGTGCCAGCAGCCCCGGGAGCTCCTATAATTCACCCCTCCACTTT	CASSPGSSYNSPLHF
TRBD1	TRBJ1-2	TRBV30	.	TGTGCCTGGAGTGCAACAGGGGGGACCATCTATGGCTACACCTTC	CAWSATGGTIYGYTF
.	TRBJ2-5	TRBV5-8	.	TGTGCCAGCAGCGACAGAGCCTCATGGACCCAGTACTTC	CASSDRASWTQYF
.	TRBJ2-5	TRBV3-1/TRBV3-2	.	TGTGCCAGCAGCCCCAACGCAAACAGGGCGAACGGGGAGACCCAGTACTTC	CASSPNANRANGETQYF
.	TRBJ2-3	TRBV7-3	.	TGTGCCAGCAGCTTAATGGGGGGGCCAGATACGCAGTATTTT	CASSLMGGPDTQYF
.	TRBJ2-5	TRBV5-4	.	TGTGCCAGCAGCTTGGCCCCGGGGGAGACCCAGTACTTC	CASSLAPGETQYF
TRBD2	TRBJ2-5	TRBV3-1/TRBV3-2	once	TGTGCCAGCAGCCACCGGGGGGGCCGGGAGACCCAGTACTTC	CASSHRGGRETQYF
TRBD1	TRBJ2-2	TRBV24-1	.	TGTGCCACCAGTGACGACCACCGGACAGGGGGCACCGGGGAGCTGTTTTTT	CATSDDHRTGGTGELFF
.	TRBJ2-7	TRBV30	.	TGTGCCTGGAGTGTACTGAAAGGAAAGCGCTCCTACGAGCAGTACTTC	CAWSVLKGKRSYEQYF
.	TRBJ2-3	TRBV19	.	TGTGCCAGTACCAAGCAACCAGGGGCTAGCACAGATACGCAGTATTTT	CASTKQPGASTDTQYF
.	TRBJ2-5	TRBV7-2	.	TGTGCCAGCAGCTTCTTGGGGGGTGATGAGACCCAGTACTTC	CASSFLGGDETQYF
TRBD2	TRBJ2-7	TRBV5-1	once	TGCGCCAGCAGAGTTGGGGCCCCGGGACTAGCGGGTAGACGGAGCTCCTACGAGCAGTACTTC	CASRVGAPGLAGRRSSYEQYF
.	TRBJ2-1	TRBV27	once	TGTGCCAGCAGTGCTCAGGCCCGGAATGAGCAGTTCTTC	CASSAQARNEQFF
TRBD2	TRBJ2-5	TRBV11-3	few	TGTGCCAGCAGCCCCGGGACTAGCGGAGGGGGAGAGACCCAGTACTTC	CASSPGTSGGGETQYF
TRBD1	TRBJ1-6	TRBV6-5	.	TGTGCCAGCAGGCAACAGGGGCGGCTCCACTTT	CASRQQGRLHF